The 18 T cell receptor beta chains listed next were all sequenced from one sample in a study of blood T cells in healthy people across ages. A J-beta primer mix and a sample-barcoded 5' primer were used in a second PCR of roughly 7 to 12 cycles. TCRdb redid the calling of the 5' RACE reads with MiXCR, one entry per CDR3 protein. The sample lists around 700,000 distinct CDR3 sequences; roughly 25% were seen once. These same data were also listed under a study on T cells of mothers and their children.

Sequencing was done on a sample of blood. The origin of the receptors is a boy aged 5-17 years in good health.

The chain employs TRBV4-3 and TRBJ2-4, with 7 bases lining up with TRBD1. Germline V gene sequence: CDR1 LGHNA, CDR2 YSLEER. With V trimmed by 1 base and J by 8 bases, 8 bases remained unmatched. The CDR3 runs to 15 residues. The CDR3 protein is CASSQGSQGSDIQYF. CDR3 nucleotide sequence: TGCGCCAGCAGCCAAGGCTCACAGGGGTCGGACATTCAGTACTTC.

This clonotype was detected only a few times. The gene calls are TRBV20-1 and TRBJ2-5, with no clear D. The CDR3 spans 10 residues. Germline CDR1 reads DFQATT; CDR2 reads SNEGSKA (reference sequence). V was trimmed by 3 bases and J by 5 bases, leaving 4 bases between them. CDR3 region: CSARTETQYF. CDR3 coding DNA: TGCAGTGCTAGGACTGAGACCCAGTACTTC.

In the case of this clonotype: At one end the junction does not follow the germline gene, possibly because of a read error. The J gene is TRBJ1-1, the V gene TRBV28; D remains unclear. Germline V gene sequence: CDR1 MDHEN, CDR2 SYDVKM. The CDR3 contains 15 residues. The CDR3 spells CASSLWTLGGPEAFF. The CDR3, as DNA: TGTGCCAGCAGTCTATGGACTCTGGGCGGGCCTGAAGCTTTCTTT. The entire variable domain, with the rest obtained from reference TRBV28 and TRBJ1-1, is as follows: DVKVTQSSRYLVKRTGEKVFLECVQDMDHENMFWYRQDPGLGLRLIYFSYDVKMKEKGDIPEGYSVSREKKERFSLILESASTNQTSMYLCASSLWTLGGPEAFFGQGTRLTVV.

The J gene is TRBJ2-5, the V gene TRBV7-2, with 9 bases matching TRBD2. Germline assignment: CDR1 SGHTA and CDR2 FQGNSA. This CDR3 contains 13 residues. The trim removed 3 bases at V and 5 bases at J, leaving 1 base unmatched. DNA for the CDR3: TGTGCCAGCAGCTTCGGACTAGCGGAGACCCAGTACTTC. It translates to CASSFGLAETQYF.

This clonotype was observed a handful of times. CDR3 protein: CAITPGRDNSPLHF. CDR3 bases: TGTGCCATCACCCCAGGACGGGATAATTCACCCCTCCACTTT. The rearrangement joins TRBV10-3 to TRBJ1-6; D unclear. With 7 bases removed from V and 5 bases from J, the gap between germline ends came to 12 bases. Germline V gene data show CDR1 as ENHRY and CDR2 as SYGVKD. The CDR3 spans 14 residues.

Worth noting for this clonotype: One junction end disagrees with the germline gene, perhaps due to a read error. V is TRBV7-2 and J is TRBJ2-3; TRBD2 matches 8 bases. The CDR3 has 15 amino acids. CDR1 and CDR2 from the germline V gene are SGHTA and FQGNSA. Here the CDR3 reads CASSFQSGGQDTQYF. CDR3 DNA sequence: TGTGCCAGCAGCTTCCAATCGGGGGGGCAAGATACGCAGTACTTT.

The chain couples TRBV20-1 to TRBJ2-5, with TRBD2 identical over 14 bases. The germline gives CDR1 DFQATT, CDR2 SNEGSKA (reference sequence). V lost 3 bases to trimming and J lost 5 bases; unmatched junction nucleotides: 5. The CDR3 is 15 residues long. Written as DNA, the CDR3 is TGCAGTGCTAGCGGGACTAGCGGGAGAACTGAGACCCAGTACTTC. Amino acids: CSASGTSGRTETQYF.

The V call is TRBV29-1, the J call TRBJ1-2, with D unresolved. Germline CDR1 reads SQVTM; CDR2 reads ANQGSEA. The CDR3 is 10 amino acids. Trimming took off 3 bases at V and 6 bases at J, with 5 bases between the two ends. The CDR3 here is CSVDENGYTF. CDR3 nucleotides: TGCAGCGTTGACGAGAATGGCTACACCTTC. Drawing the rest from reference TRBV29-1 and TRBJ1-2, the complete variable domain is SAVISQKPSRDICQRGTSLTIQCQVDSQVTMMFWYRQQPGQSLTLIATANQGSEATYESGFVIDKFPISRPNLTFSTLTVSNMSPEDSSIYLCSVDENGYTFGSGTRLTVV.

This clonotype was counted only a few times. V and J are TRBV24-1 and TRBJ2-1, with TRBD2 identical over 9 bases. Germline V lookup: CDR1 KGHDR, CDR2 SFDVKD. Losses at the gene ends were 3 bases for V and 6 bases for J; bases not matched to a gene: 11. The CDR3 has 17 amino acids. The CDR3 is CATSDPTGTSWSNEQFF. The CDR3 nucleotides are TGTGCCACCAGTGATCCGACCGGGACTAGCTGGTCCAATGAGCAGTTCTTC.

The CDR3 region is CASSAREDYEQYF. The CDR3, as DNA: TGTGCCAGCAGCGCGAGAGAGGACTACGAGCAGTACTTC. V gene TRBV7-9 combines with J gene TRBJ2-5; D unclear. The assigned J gene may be wrong: the sequence end matches TRBJ2-7 better. Germline CDR1 SEHNR, CDR2 FQNEAQ (reference sequence). This CDR3 is built from 13 residues.

This clonotype was seen a single time. This sequence joins TRBV5-1 and TRBJ2-1, with a tentative D call TRBD2 (5 bases). V lost 0 bases, J lost 0 bases, and 10 bases lay in between. The CDR3 length is 16 residues. Germline loops: CDR1 SGHRS, CDR2 YFSETQ. CDR3 sequence: CASSLVPGSSYNEQFF. CDR3 DNA sequence: TGCGCCAGCAGCTTGGTACCGGGGAGCTCCTACAATGAGCAGTTCTTC.

This clonotype came up a few times. This chain uses TRBV20-1 with TRBJ2-1; the D call may be TRBD1 or TRBD2 (5 bases each). Germline-derived CDR1 and CDR2 are DFQATT and SNEGSKA (reference sequence). The V end lost 5 bases, the J end lost 0 bases, and 14 bases lay between the germline ends. The CDR3 length is 15 residues. The CDR3 bases are TGCAGTGCTGGGGGACCCTACCGCTCCTACAATGAGCAGTTCTTC. As protein: CSAGGPYRSYNEQFF.

This clonotype was picked up many times. The chain is built from TRBV3-1 and TRBJ2-5, with 7 bases matching TRBD2. Germline V CDR1 and CDR2: LGHDT, YNNKEL (reference sequence). Unmatched junction bases numbered 3, after V lost 3 bases and J lost 5 bases. The CDR3 has 13 residues. CDR3 protein: CASSQDSGETQYF. The CDR3, as DNA: TGTGCCAGCAGCCAGGATAGCGGGGAGACCCAGTACTTC.

The rearrangement joins TRBV12-3 or TRBV12-4 to TRBJ2-7, with D possibly being TRBD1 (6 bases). Trimming removed 4 bases at V and 6 bases at J, with 19 bases between. This CDR3 has 15 amino acids. The CDR3 sequence: CASSSGQPPPFEQYF. Here the CDR3 DNA reads TGTGCCAGCAGTTCCGGACAGCCCCCTCCATTCGAGCAGTACTTC.

This clonotype has only a few counts. This rearrangement joins TRBV3-1 to TRBJ2-5; D unclear. Germline CDR1 and CDR2: LGHDT and YNNKEL (reference sequence). There are 12 residues in the CDR3. The V end was cut by 1 base, the J end by 11 bases, with 11 bases between. The DNA for the CDR3 is TGTGCCAGCAGCCAAGGCACCTCTTGGCAGTACTTC. It is translated as CASSQGTSWQYF.

The CDR3 bases are TGCAGTGCTAGAGAGGCCAGGGGGCAAGAGACCCAGTACTTC. It yields the protein CSAREARGQETQYF. The J gene is TRBJ2-5, the V gene TRBV20-1; 7 positions agree with TRBD1. The CDR3 contains 14 residues. Germline CDR1 DFQATT, CDR2 SNEGSKA (reference sequence). V was clipped by 0 bases and J by 2 bases; unmatched bases: 3.

This chain connects TRBV12-5 to TRBJ2-1; unclear D gene. The CDR3 is 19 residues long. CDR1 is LGHNT and CDR2 is FRNRAP in the germline V gene. V was trimmed by 5 bases and J by 0 bases, leaving 23 bases between them. This chain's CDR3 is CASGQNRAPSPGSYNEQFF. CDR3 in DNA: TGTGCTAGTGGTCAAAACCGGGCCCCCTCCCCGGGCTCCTACAATGAGCAGTTCTTC.

V and J are TRBV12-3 or TRBV12-4 and TRBJ2-5; tentative D call: TRBD1 (6 bases). V lost 1 base and J lost 5, with 11 bases in between. The CDR3 spans 14 residues. Here the CDR3 reads CASSLEQGVETQYF. For the CDR3, the DNA is TGTGCCAGCAGTTTAGAACAGGGCGTGGAGACCCAGTACTTC.